This TCR beta chain stems from a study of T cells in localized non-small cell lung cancer. Study-level points and caveats: Heterogeneity is still possible, as just one tumor region was sequenced. Adjacent lung held a median roughly 60 of the top 100 tumor clones. Tumor showed lower T cell clonality than uninvolved adjacent lung, where it was highest.

V was cut by 1 base and J by 1 base, with 8 bases left in between. CDR3 length: 15 residues. The germline V gene has CDR1 LNHDA and CDR2 SQIVND (reference sequence). Worth noting for this clone: The antigen is undetermined.

Sequencing used immunoSEQ multiplex PCR; TCRdb keeps in-frame clones, though not all of them. The data show about 72,000 clones, 84% seen once. This clonotype originated in a female donor of 60 years or more with stage I lung adenocarcinoma. Source: peripheral blood, taken before any cancer treatment. The chain carries TRBV19 and TRBJ2-1; TRBD1 or TRBD2 may be the D gene (5 bases each). The CDR3 loop is CASSIGWGSYNEQFF. CDR3 nucleotide sequence: TGTGCCAGTAGTATAGGCTGGGGGTCCTACAATGAGCAGTTCTTC.